Each of the 13 T cell receptor beta chains below was sequenced from the same sample in a study of blood T cell repertoires in COVID-19. Using immunoSEQ multiplex PCR, the repertoire was profiled, and TCRdb retains in-frame clones only, with some absent. The table has some 40,000 clones, roughly 87% seen once. Sample: peripheral blood. The receptors originated from a human donor in a cohort sampled during active COVID-19.

V usage is TRBV6-2 or TRBV6-3 and J usage is TRBJ2-1; 10 bases agree with TRBD2. Germline loops: CDR1 MNHEY, CDR2 SVGEGT. CDR3 size: 14 residues. The V gene end was trimmed by 6 bases and the J gene end by 6 bases; junction bases not matched to a gene: 5. The CDR3 nucleotides read TGTGCCAGCAGCCGGACTAGCGGAATCAATGAGCAGTTCTTC. It yields the protein CASSRTSGINEQFF.

The chain has TRBV11-1 and TRBJ2-4, with D possibly TRBD2 on 6 matching bases. There are 14 residues in the CDR3. Germline V gene data show CDR1 as SGHAT and CDR2 as FQDESV (reference sequence). V lost 0 bases and J 3 bases, leaving 6 bases between the germline ends. CDR3 in amino acids: CASSLAGGKNIQYF. As DNA, the CDR3 is TGTGCCAGCAGCTTAGCGGGGGGCAAAAACATTCAGTACTTC. Filled out from reference TRBV11-1 and TRBJ2-4, the complete variable domain reads EAEVAQSPRYKITEKSQAVAFWCDPISGHATLYWYRQILGQGPELLVQFQDESVVDDSQLPKDRFSAERLKGVDSTLKIQPAELGDSAMYLCASSLAGGKNIQYFGAGTRLSVL.

The chain combines TRBV18 with TRBJ1-5; TRBD1 is a possible D gene (6 bases). CDR3 length: 15 amino acids. From germline, CDR1 is KGHSH and CDR2 LQKENI. V was clipped by 3 bases and J by 5 bases, with 14 bases between them. CDR3 sequence: CASSPTGTNDQPQHF. In DNA form, the CDR3 reads TGTGCCAGCTCACCGACCGGGACAAACGATCAGCCCCAGCATTTT.

The CDR3 reads CASSSTGTSDYEQYF. The CDR3, as DNA: TGCGCCAGCAGCTCCACCGGGACTAGCGACTACGAGCAGTACTTC. This rearrangement joins TRBV5-1 to TRBJ2-7; the match to TRBD2 covers 10 bases. Germline lookup yields CDR1 SGHRS and CDR2 YFSETQ. The length of the CDR3 is 15 residues. The junction had 6 bases not matched to a gene; V was cut back by 3 bases and J by 3 bases.

This clone is a singleton in its sample. CDR3 sequence reads: CASSSGQGFTGELFF. The DNA for the CDR3 is TGTGCCAGCAGCTCGGGACAGGGGTTCACCGGGGAGCTGTTTTTT. This chain connects TRBV7-2 to TRBJ2-2; 10 positions match TRBD1. Germline V lookup: CDR1 SGHTA, CDR2 FQGNSA. The CDR3 covers 15 residues. V shed 4 bases and J 4 bases; nucleotides not matched to a gene: 3.

This chain links TRBV7-2 with TRBJ2-7; 8 bases match TRBD2. V lost 2 bases to trimming and J lost 2 bases; unmatched junction nucleotides: 5. CDR1 SGHTA and CDR2 FQGNSA come from the germline V gene. There are 15 residues in the CDR3. This chain's CDR3 is CASSLPGGPTYEQYF. In DNA, the CDR3 is TGTGCCAGCAGCTTACCGGGAGGGCCCACCTACGAGCAGTACTTC.

The rearrangement joins TRBV13 to TRBJ2-5; 8 bases agree with TRBD1. The CDR3 has 13 residues. Germline lookup yields CDR1 PRHDT and CDR2 FYEKMQ (reference sequence). J was trimmed by 5 bases and V by 10 bases; bases with no gene match: 9. The DNA for the CDR3 is TGTGCCACAACACAGGGGGTAGGGGAGACCCAGTACTTC. Translating gives CATTQGVGETQYF.

The chain employs TRBV15 and TRBJ2-2; D perhaps matches TRBD1 (5 bases). V shed 6 bases and J shed 4 bases, with 12 bases lying between them. The CDR3 consists of 14 residues. Germline lookup yields CDR1 LNHNV and CDR2 YYDKDF (reference sequence). The DNA for the CDR3 is TGTGCCACCAGTTTGGGGCTACCCACCGGGGAGCTGTTTTTT. This encodes CATSLGLPTGELFF.

This clone appeared a few times. This chain uses TRBV4-1 with TRBJ2-7; 10 bases align to TRBD2. Trimming took 5 bases from V and 4 from J; bases not matched to a gene: 8. CDR3 size: 15 residues. Germline V gene data show CDR1 as MGHRA and CDR2 as YSYEKL. CDR3 sequence reads: CASSKGTSASYEQYF. The CDR3, as DNA: TGCGCCAGCAGCAAAGGGACTAGCGCGTCATACGAGCAGTACTTC.

This rearrangement joins TRBV19 to TRBJ2-2, with 7 positions matching TRBD1. Germline V CDR1 and CDR2: LNHDA, SQIVND (reference sequence). V gave up 5 bases and J gave up 1 base; unmatched junction bases: 4. This CDR3 contains 15 residues. The CDR3, as DNA: TGTGCCAGTAGTCGGACAGGCGGGAACACCGGGGAGCTGTTTTTT. Residues: CASSRTGGNTGELFF.

V and J are TRBV28 and TRBJ1-6; the D gene is possibly TRBD1 (6 bases). V lost 3 bases, J lost 5 bases, and 8 bases lay in between. This CDR3 is 14 amino acids long. CDR1 MDHEN and CDR2 SYDVKM come from the germline V gene. The CDR3 bases are TGTGCCAGCAGTTTGGACAGACATAATTCACCCCTCCACTTT. Protein sequence: CASSLDRHNSPLHF.

The J gene is TRBJ2-1, the V gene TRBV5-8, with D maybe TRBD1 (6 bases). CDR3 size: 14 residues. Trimming cost V 4 bases and J 3 bases, with 11 bases left between them. The germline V gene has CDR1 SGHTS and CDR2 YDEGEE. CDR3 amino acids: CASSAGQNYNEQFF. The CDR3 nucleotides are TGTGCCAGCAGCGCTGGACAGAACTACAATGAGCAGTTCTTC. The entire variable domain, with the rest obtained from reference TRBV5-8 and TRBJ2-1, is as follows: EAGVTQSPTHLIKTRGQQATLRCSPISGHTSVYWYQQALGLGLQFLLWYDEGEERNRGNFPPRFSGRQFPNYSSELNVNALELEDSALYLCASSAGQNYNEQFFGPGTRLTVL.

The chain links TRBV15 to TRBJ2-1; 8 positions match TRBD1. CDR3 length equals 17 residues. Germline lookup yields CDR1 LNHNV and CDR2 YYDKDF (reference sequence). Trimming cost V 2 bases and J 0 bases; bases outside gene matches: 6. CDR3 protein: CATSRRGDRGSYNEQFF. The CDR3 coding sequence is TGTGCCACCAGCAGAAGAGGAGACAGGGGCTCCTACAATGAGCAGTTCTTC.